The source of this TCR beta chain is a study of regulatory T cells in long-lasting Graves disease. Researchers made TCR beta libraries by using iRepertoire HTBI primers and running Arm-PCR on CDR3 regions. TCRdb re-called the multiplex PCR reads through MiXCR, storing one row per CDR3 protein. There are around 400,000 distinct CDR3 sequences in the sample; about 14% occur only once, and 22% lies in the top ten. Time point indicated: newly diagnosed GD, antithyroid drugs for less than 3 months. The TCR library was prepared using RNA isolated from PBMCs. The V gene's germline CDR1 is LNHDA and CDR2 SQIVND (reference sequence). The V and J ends lost 9 bases and 2 bases respectively, with 14 bases between them. CDR3 size: 14 residues. This clonotype showed up just a few times.

The sequence derives from a female donor with Graves disease. The sequenced sample was peripheral blood mononuclear cells (PBMCs), obtained at new diagnosis, from a patient treated with antithyroid drugs. The chain carries TRBV19 and TRBJ1-5; D is undetermined. This CDR3 reads CASTRKRGNQPQHF. The CDR3 DNA sequence: TGTGCCAGCACGAGAAAAAGGGGCAATCAGCCCCAGCATTTT.